This T cell receptor beta chain comes out of a study of blood T cells in healthy people across ages. Study-level points and caveats: There were more naive CD4+ cells and higher diversity in long-lived donors than in aged donors. Older age went with lower TCR beta diversity per million T cells, in a roughly linear way.

The V gene's germline CDR1 is LGHNA and CDR2 YSLEER. V dropped 0 bases and J dropped 5 bases, with 13 bases sitting between them. This CDR3 is 15 amino acids long. About this clonotype itself: Its antigen is currently unknown.

The second PCR ran about 7 to 12 cycles with a sample-barcoded 5' primer and J-beta primers. Each CDR3 protein gets one entry after TCRdb re-called the 5' RACE reads with MiXCR. The table lists 650,000 to 1,000,000 distinct CDR3 sequences, around 36% of them singletons, with 10% to 15% in the top ten. The chain has TRBV4-3 and TRBJ2-5, with unresolved D. This receptor was taken from a man aged 18 to 29 in good health. Material: blood. The CDR3 coding sequence is TGCGCCAGCAGCCAAGATGTAGTGCTTCGGGAGACCCAGTACTTC. Amino acids: CASSQDVVLRETQYF.